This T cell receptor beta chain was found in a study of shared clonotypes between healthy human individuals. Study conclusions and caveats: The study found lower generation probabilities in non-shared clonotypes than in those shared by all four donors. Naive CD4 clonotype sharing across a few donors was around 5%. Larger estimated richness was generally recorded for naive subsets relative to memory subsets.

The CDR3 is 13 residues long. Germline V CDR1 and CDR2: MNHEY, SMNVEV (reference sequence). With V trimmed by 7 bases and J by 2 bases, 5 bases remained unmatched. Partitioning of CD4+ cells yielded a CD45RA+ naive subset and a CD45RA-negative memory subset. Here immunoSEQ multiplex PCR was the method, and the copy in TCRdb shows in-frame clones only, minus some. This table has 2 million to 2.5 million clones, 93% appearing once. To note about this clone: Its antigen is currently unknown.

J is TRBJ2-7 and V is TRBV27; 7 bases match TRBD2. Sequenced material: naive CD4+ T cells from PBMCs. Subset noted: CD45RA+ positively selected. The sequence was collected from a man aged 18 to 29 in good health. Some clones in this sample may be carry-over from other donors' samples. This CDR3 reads CASKFLAAYEQYF. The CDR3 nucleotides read TGTGCCAGCAAGTTTCTAGCGGCCTACGAGCAGTACTTC.